This T cell receptor (beta chain) was retrieved from a study of blood T cells in healthy people across ages. Study context: For every two T cells, template switching captured about one barcoded beta molecule. Study observations and caveats: Higher diversity, along with more naive CD4+ cells, distinguished long-lived donors from aged donors.

As concerns this clonotype: As yet, its antigen is unknown.

The second PCR ran about 6 to 11 cycles with a sample-barcoded 5' primer and J-beta primers. TCRdb re-called the 5' RACE reads with MiXCR, one entry per CDR3 protein. In the table there are 780,000 or so distinct CDR3 sequences, 45% to 70% of which are singletons. V was shortened by 3 bases and J by 6 bases, with 10 bases between the two germline ends. CDR3 length: 13 amino acids. This clonotype was obtained from a man aged 35 to 55 in good health. The J gene is TRBJ2-3, the V gene TRBV12-3 or TRBV12-4; the D is unclear. The specimen was blood. The CDR3 region is CASSFSAKDTQYF. CDR3 DNA sequence: TGTGCCAGCAGTTTTTCAGCCAAGGATACGCAGTATTTT.